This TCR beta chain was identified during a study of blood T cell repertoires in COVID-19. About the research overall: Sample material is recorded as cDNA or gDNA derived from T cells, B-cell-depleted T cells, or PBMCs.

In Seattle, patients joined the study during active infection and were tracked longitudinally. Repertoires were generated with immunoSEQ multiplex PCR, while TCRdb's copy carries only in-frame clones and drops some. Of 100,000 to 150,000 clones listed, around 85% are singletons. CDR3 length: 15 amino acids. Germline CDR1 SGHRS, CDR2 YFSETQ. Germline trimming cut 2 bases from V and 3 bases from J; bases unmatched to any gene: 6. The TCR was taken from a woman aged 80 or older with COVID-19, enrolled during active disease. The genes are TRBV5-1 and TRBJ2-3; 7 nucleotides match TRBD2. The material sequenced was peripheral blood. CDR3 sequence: CASSLRGSQTDTQYF. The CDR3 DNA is TGCGCCAGCAGCTTACGCGGGAGTCAGACAGATACGCAGTATTTT.